Listed below are T cell receptor beta chains from one sample, sequenced in a study of blood T cell repertoires in COVID-19. This table comes from immunoSEQ multiplex PCR, and its TCRdb copy is limited to in-frame clones, with some not included. The sample holds some 87,000 clones; more than 65% are singletons and the top ten take approximately 23%. The sample taken for sequencing was peripheral blood. All receptors come from an elderly man with active or convalescent COVID-19. Both conserved end residues are part of each CDR3. A D gene is named only where the DNA matches it firmly. A clone size is listed for some rows: how often the clone was seen (once, few, many), or a class if it is expanded.

>.|.|TRBV21-1|TRBJ2-1
CASSNTSGSVPYNEQFF
TGTGCCAGCAGCAACACCTCGGGATCGGTGCCCTACAATGAGCAGTTCTTC
>.|TRBD1|TRBV7-9|TRBJ2-1
CASVGQGSHSEQFF
TGTGCCAGCGTAGGACAGGGGTCTCACAGTGAGCAGTTCTTC
>.|.|TRBV7-8|TRBJ2-2
CASELGVKDTGELFF
TGTGCCAGCGAGCTAGGGGTAAAGGACACCGGGGAGCTGTTTTTT
>few|.|TRBV7-8|TRBJ2-7
CASSLGAGRGPSYEQYF
TGTGCCAGCAGCTTAGGTGCTGGCAGGGGCCCTTCCTACGAGCAGTACTTC
>.|TRBD1|TRBV5-1|TRBJ2-6
CASSRGQGSSGANVLTF
TGCGCCAGCAGCCGAGGACAGGGGAGCTCTGGGGCCAACGTCCTGACTTTC
>.|TRBD1|TRBV10-3|TRBJ1-1
CAISEFQDREAFF
TGTGCCATCAGTGAGTTTCAGGACAGGGAAGCTTTCTTT
>.|.|TRBV5-4|TRBJ1-5
CASSLGPAGPSGNQPQHF
TGTGCCAGCAGCTTGGGGCCGGCAGGGCCCTCTGGCAATCAGCCCCAGCATTTT
>.|.|TRBV20-1|TRBJ2-7
CSASPPLHRAYEQYF
TGCAGTGCTAGTCCCCCCCTCCACAGGGCGTACGAGCAGTACTTC
>.|.|TRBV10-1|TRBJ2-3
CASTPFSGASTDTQYF
TGCGCCAGCACCCCGTTTTCTGGAGCTAGCACAGATACGCAGTATTTT
>.|.|TRBV6-1|TRBJ2-7
CASSEGLGPYEQYF
TGTGCCAGCAGTGAAGGTCTTGGGCCTTACGAGCAGTACTTC
>.|.|TRBV4-2|TRBJ2-7
CASSLGGRYEQYF
TGTGCCAGCAGCCTCGGGGGGCGCTACGAGCAGTACTTC
>.|TRBD1|TRBV5-1|TRBJ1-3
CASSLATGGTGNTIYF
TGCGCCAGCAGCTTGGCCACAGGGGGGACTGGAAACACCATATATTTT
>.|.|TRBV18|TRBJ1-6
CASSPRGQLADSPLHF
TGTGCCAGCTCACCACGTGGACAGCTCGCCGATTCACCCCTCCACTTT
>.|.|TRBV27|TRBJ1-1
CASSPLGREDTEAFF
TGTGCCAGCAGCCCCCTCGGCCGAGAGGACACTGAAGCTTTCTTT
>.|TRBD1|TRBV28|TRBJ1-6
CASSPTGDNSPLHF
TGTGCCAGCAGCCCGACAGGGGATAATTCACCCCTCCACTTT
>.|.|TRBV30|TRBJ1-3
CAWSPNKNTIYF
TGTGCCTGGAGTCCCAACAAAAACACCATATATTTT
>once|.|TRBV20-1|TRBJ1-1
CSAIVNTEAFF
TGCAGTGCTATCGTGAACACTGAAGCTTTCTTT
>few|TRBD1|TRBV27|TRBJ1-1
CASSSSPNRWTGALNTEAFF
TGTGCCAGCAGTTCAAGCCCAAACCGATGGACAGGGGCCCTGAACACTGAAGCTTTCTTT
>.|TRBD1|TRBV9|TRBJ2-4
CASSADRLENIQYF
TGTGCCAGCAGCGCGGACAGGCTAGAAAACATTCAGTACTTC
>.|.|TRBV6-5|TRBJ2-3
CASSYSLEGTDTQYF
TGTGCCAGCAGTTACTCATTAGAGGGCACAGATACGCAGTATTTT
>.|.|TRBV18|TRBJ1-3
CASSPNDISGNTIYF
TGTGCCAGCTCACCAAATGACATTTCTGGAAACACCATATATTTT
>once|.|TRBV6-6|TRBJ1-3
CASSPAGARPGNTIYF
TGTGCCAGCAGTCCCGCGGGGGCCAGGCCTGGAAACACCATATATTTT
>.|.|TRBV10-3|TRBJ1-1
CAISDRLWNTEAFF
TGTGCCATCAGTGACAGGTTGTGGAACACTGAAGCTTTCTTT
>few|TRBD2|TRBV7-2|TRBJ2-5
CASSPRGGGARETQYF
TGTGCCAGCAGCCCGAGGGGCGGGGGGGCCAGAGAGACCCAGTACTTC
>.|.|TRBV7-9|TRBJ1-1
CASSLGGRNTEAFF
TGTGCCAGCAGCTTAGGAGGCAGAAACACTGAAGCTTTCTTT
>.|.|TRBV7-2|TRBJ1-5
CASTSGGGNQPQHF
TGTGCCAGCACCTCGGGGGGGGGCAATCAGCCCCAGCATTTT
>few|.|TRBV29-1|TRBJ2-4
CSVVQGGAKNIQYF
TGCAGCGTTGTACAGGGTGGGGCCAAAAACATTCAGTACTTC
>.|.|TRBV27|TRBJ2-7
CASSFRGLHEQYF
TGTGCCAGCAGTTTCAGGGGTCTTCACGAGCAGTACTTC
>.|TRBD1|TRBV28|TRBJ1-2
CASSPIQGVYGYTF
TGTGCCAGCAGTCCAATTCAGGGGGTTTATGGCTACACCTTC
>.|TRBD1|TRBV4-3|TRBJ1-6
CASSQGQGAESPLHF
TGCGCCAGCAGCCAAGGGCAGGGGGCTGAATCACCCCTCCACTTT
>.|TRBD1|TRBV19|TRBJ1-1
CASSIDGRGTGREAFF
TGTGCCAGTAGTATAGATGGGCGGGGGACAGGACGTGAAGCTTTCTTT
>few|.|TRBV7-3|TRBJ1-1
CASRGFPNTEAFF
TGTGCCAGCAGGGGCTTCCCCAACACTGAAGCTTTCTTT
>.|.|TRBV6-6|TRBJ2-5
CASSYSSGYQETQYF
TGTGCCAGCAGTTACTCTTCAGGATACCAAGAGACCCAGTACTTC
>.|TRBD1|TRBV6-2/TRBV6-3|TRBJ1-5
CASSLAGQGNNQPQHF
TGTGCCAGCAGCCTAGCCGGACAGGGGAACAATCAGCCCCAGCATTTT
>.|TRBD1|TRBV19|TRBJ1-5
CASIKGAYSNQPQHF
TGTGCCAGTATCAAGGGGGCGTATAGCAATCAGCCCCAGCATTTT
>.|.|TRBV12-3/TRBV12-4|TRBJ1-2
CASSFRAGYTF
TGTGCCAGCAGTTTCAGGGCTGGCTACACCTTC
>.|TRBD2|TRBV7-9|TRBJ2-1
CASSLGGLADNEQFF
TGTGCCAGCAGCTTAGGGGGACTAGCGGACAATGAGCAGTTCTTC
>.|.|TRBV19|TRBJ1-4
CASSIPATNEKLFF
TGTGCCAGTAGTATTCCAGCAACTAATGAAAAACTGTTTTTT
>.|.|TRBV30|TRBJ1-1
CAWSVTQGGTEAFF
TGTGCCTGGAGTGTAACGCAGGGAGGCACTGAAGCTTTCTTT
>.|TRBD2|TRBV7-3|TRBJ2-3
CASSPAGSTDTQYF
TGTGCCAGCAGCCCAGCGGGGAGCACAGATACGCAGTATTTT
>.|.|TRBV30|TRBJ1-2
CAWSFVNGYTF
TGTGCCTGGAGTTTCGTTAATGGCTACACCTTC
>.|TRBD1|TRBV9|TRBJ1-6
CASSQRTGTSPLHF
TGTGCCAGCAGCCAGAGGACAGGGACGTCACCCCTCCACTTT
>.|.|TRBV29-1|TRBJ2-5
CSARVRAETQYF
TGCAGCGCCCGAGTCAGGGCAGAGACCCAGTACTTC
>few|.|TRBV28|TRBJ1-4
CASSFPNEKLFF
TGTGCCAGTAGTTTCCCGAATGAAAAACTGTTTTTT
>once|.|TRBV28|TRBJ1-4
CASSFGGAGEKLFF
TGTGCCAGCAGTTTTGGAGGGGCGGGTGAAAAACTGTTTTTT
>.|TRBD1|TRBV28|TRBJ2-7
CASSPPGTGVHEQYF
TGTGCCAGCAGTCCTCCCGGGACAGGGGTCCACGAGCAGTACTTC
>.|TRBD2|TRBV4-1|TRBJ2-7
CASSQETSGGPEQYF
TGCGCCAGCAGCCAAGAGACTAGCGGGGGACCGGAGCAGTACTTC
>.|.|TRBV30|TRBJ2-1
CAWRGGLGWNEQFF
TGTGCCTGGAGGGGGGGGCTGGGGTGGAATGAGCAGTTCTTC
>.|TRBD1|TRBV28|TRBJ1-4
CASSFYRGSNEKLFF
TGTGCCAGCAGTTTCTACAGGGGTTCCAATGAAAAACTGTTTTTT
>.|.|TRBV29-1|TRBJ2-6
CSVTTQGQSGANVLTF
TGCAGCGTTACTACACAGGGTCAATCTGGGGCCAACGTCCTGACTTTC
>.|.|TRBV29-1|TRBJ1-1
CSVRGTEAFF
TGCAGCGTGAGAGGGACTGAAGCTTTCTTT
>.|TRBD1|TRBV5-6|TRBJ1-2
CASSRDRGNYGYTF
TGTGCCAGCAGCCGGGACAGGGGGAACTATGGCTACACCTTC
>.|.|TRBV18|TRBJ1-1
CASSQEGPNTEAFF
TGTGCCAGCTCACAGGAGGGACCGAACACTGAAGCTTTCTTT
>.|.|TRBV12-2|TRBJ1-1
CASRLIPIQDTEAFF
TGTGCAAGTCGCCTGATTCCAATACAGGACACTGAAGCTTTCTTT
>many|.|TRBV2|TRBJ2-7
CASSVSPAYEQYF
TGTGCCAGCAGTGTCTCTCCCGCCTACGAGCAGTACTTC
>.|TRBD1|TRBV5-8|TRBJ2-5
CADVGQGSETQYF
TGTGCCGACGTTGGACAGGGGTCGGAGACCCAGTACTTC